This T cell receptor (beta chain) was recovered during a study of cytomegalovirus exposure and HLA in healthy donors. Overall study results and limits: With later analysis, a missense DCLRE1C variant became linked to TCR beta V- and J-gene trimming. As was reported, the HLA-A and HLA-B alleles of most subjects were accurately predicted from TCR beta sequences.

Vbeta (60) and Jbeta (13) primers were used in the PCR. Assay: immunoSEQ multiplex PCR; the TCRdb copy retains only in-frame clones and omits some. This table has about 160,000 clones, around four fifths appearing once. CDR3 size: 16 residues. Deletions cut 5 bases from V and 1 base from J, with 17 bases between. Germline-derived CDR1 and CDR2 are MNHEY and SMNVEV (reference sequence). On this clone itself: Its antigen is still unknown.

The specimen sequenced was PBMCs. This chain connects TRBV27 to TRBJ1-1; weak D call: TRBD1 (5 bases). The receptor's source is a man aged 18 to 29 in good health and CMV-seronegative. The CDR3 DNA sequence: TGTGCCAGCAGTCCTCGCCCGACGGGGGGGAACACTGAAGCTTTCTTT. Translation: CASSPRPTGGNTEAFF.